This T cell receptor (beta chain) was recovered during a study of T cells in localized non-small cell lung cancer. The repertoire was sequenced with immunoSEQ multiplex PCR; TCRdb's copy has only in-frame clones and lacks some. The sample contains roughly 2,600 clones, roughly 23% of which appear only once. Regarding the study as a whole: Longer survival (overall) was linked to higher T cell density in blood. For the top 100 tumor clones, a median roughly 53 also appeared in adjacent lung. Measurement of T cell clonality placed uninvolved adjacent lung highest, above the level in tumor.

Germline V CDR1 and CDR2: SGDLS, YYNGEE. The V and J ends lost 3 bases and 7 bases respectively, with 10 bases between them. This CDR3 has 13 residues. Samples of adjacent lung (free of atypia) were collected at least 2 cm from the tumor margin. In the case of this clone: Its antigen remains unknown.

Sequencing was performed on normal lung tissue next to the tumor, taken before any cancer treatment. The sequence was collected from a male donor aged 60 or over with stage II lung adenocarcinoma. The chain combines TRBV9 with TRBJ1-4; D remains ambiguous. CDR3 sequence: CASSGNEGEKLFF. In DNA, the CDR3 is TGTGCCAGCAGCGGAAACGAGGGTGAAAAACTGTTTTTT.